Below are 3 T cell receptor beta chains sequenced from a single sample in a study of neurological immune-mediated disorders. From the 5' RACE reads, TCRdb called clonotypes with MiXCR, one entry per CDR3 protein. The sample holds around 15,000 distinct CDR3 sequences; approximately 8.8% are singletons and the top ten take around 42%. Sequencing input: CD8+ T cells from blood. The source is a man between 50 and 59 years old in good health.

Ten or more counts support this clonotype. The J gene is TRBJ1-2, the V gene TRBV15; 9 bases are a match to TRBD1. Unmatched junction bases numbered 9, after V lost 7 bases and J lost 9 bases. CDR3 size: 13 residues. CDR1 LNHNV and CDR2 YYDKDF come from the germline V gene (reference sequence). DNA for the CDR3: TGTGCCACCACCGATGGGACAGGGAGCAGCTACACCTTC. It translates to CATTDGTGSSYTF.

This clonotype was recorded many times. V and J are TRBV18 and TRBJ2-7, with 10 positions matching TRBD2. Germline CDR1 and CDR2: KGHSH and LQKENI. V gave up 6 bases and J gave up 9 bases; unmatched junction bases: 8. This CDR3 is built from 13 residues. The CDR3: CASSPGTSEGQYF. The CDR3 nucleotides are TGTGCCAGCTCTCCTGGGACTAGCGAAGGGCAGTACTTC. Full variable domain (outside the CDR3, taken from reference TRBV18 and TRBJ2-7): NAGVMQNPRHLVRRRGQEARLRCSPMKGHSHVYWYRQLPEEGLKFMVYLQKENIIDESGMPKERFSAEFPKEGPSILRIQQVVRGDSAAYFCASSPGTSEGQYFGPGTRLTVT.

In this sample, this clonotype turned up many times. CDR3 nucleotide sequence: TGCGCCAGCAGCCAAGAGGCCGCGTCTAGTCAAAGGCAGTACTTC. It translates to CASSQEAASSQRQYF. V usage is TRBV4-1 and J usage is TRBJ2-7; D is undetermined. The germline V gene has CDR1 MGHRA and CDR2 YSYEKL. The V and J ends lost 0 bases and 9 bases respectively, with 18 bases between them. This CDR3 has 15 amino acids.